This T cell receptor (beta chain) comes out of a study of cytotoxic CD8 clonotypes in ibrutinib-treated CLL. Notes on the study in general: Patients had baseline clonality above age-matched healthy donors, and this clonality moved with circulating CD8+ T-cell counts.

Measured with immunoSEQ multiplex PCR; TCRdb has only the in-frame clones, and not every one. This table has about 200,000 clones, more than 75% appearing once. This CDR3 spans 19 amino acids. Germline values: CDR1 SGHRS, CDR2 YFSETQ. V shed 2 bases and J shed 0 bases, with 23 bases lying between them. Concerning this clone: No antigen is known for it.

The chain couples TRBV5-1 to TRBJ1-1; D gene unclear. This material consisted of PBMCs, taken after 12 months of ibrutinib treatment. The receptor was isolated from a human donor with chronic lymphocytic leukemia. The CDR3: CASSLVAGFLSPMNTEAFF. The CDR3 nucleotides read TGCGCCAGCAGCTTAGTGGCGGGGTTCTTGTCCCCCATGAACACTGAAGCTTTCTTT.